The 18 T cell receptor beta chains presented below share a single source sample, sequenced in a study of response to subunit inactivated influenza vaccine. TCRdb redid the calling of the RT-PCR reads with MiXCR, one entry per CDR3 protein. The top ten hold about an eighth of the sample, which has approximately 530,000 distinct CDR3 sequences, around 7.9% seen once. The sequencing used PBMCs from blood, collected about 24 months after vaccination. Receptor source: a man aged 50-75 years who received an inactivated influenza vaccine.

This rearrangement joins TRBV3-1 to TRBJ2-3; 10 nucleotides align to TRBD2. The CDR3 is 16 amino acids. Per the germline V gene, CDR1 is LGHDT and CDR2 is YNNKEL (reference sequence). With V trimmed by 5 bases and J by 5 bases, 10 bases remained unmatched. In nucleotides, the CDR3 is TGTGCCAGCAGCTATAGAGCGGGAGGGCCCGGAGATACGCAGTATTTT. This translates into CASSYRAGGPGDTQYF.

This chain links TRBV7-2 with TRBJ1-4; 8 nucleotides align to TRBD1. Germline loops: CDR1 SGHTA, CDR2 FQGNSA. The CDR3 runs to 16 residues. With 1 base clipped from V and 2 bases from J, the junction kept 3 bases outside the gene matches. CDR3 loop: CASSLGRTGTNEKLFF. The CDR3 coding sequence is TGTGCCAGCAGCTTAGGGAGGACAGGGACTAATGAAAAACTGTTTTTT.

Concerning this clonotype: An end of the junction differs from the germline gene, which may be a read error. The chain joins TRBV6-2 or TRBV6-3 to TRBJ2-6; perhaps TRBD1 as D (5 bases). Per the germline V gene, CDR1 is MNHEY and CDR2 is SVGEGT. The CDR3 is 15 residues long. Here the CDR3 DNA reads TGTGCCAGCAGGCCCACAGCTGCTGGGGCCAACATCCTGACTTTC. It encodes CASRPTAAGANILTF.

This clonotype was seen more than once but under ten times. This chain joins TRBV9 and TRBJ1-4; weak D call: TRBD1 (6 bases). This CDR3 is 15 amino acids long. In germline, CDR1 is SGDLS, CDR2 YYNGEE. Trimming took off 2 bases at V and 0 bases at J, with 8 bases between the two ends. The CDR3: CASSVGQSTNEKLFF. As DNA, the CDR3 is TGTGCCAGCAGCGTTGGACAGTCAACTAATGAAAAACTGTTTTTT.

CDR3 protein: CASSPRVRDEQYF. CDR3 coding DNA: TGTGCCAGCAGCCCAAGGGTGCGCGACGAGCAGTACTTC. The chain recombines TRBV12-3 or TRBV12-4 with TRBJ2-7; D not certain. The CDR3 loop spans 13 amino acids. V was pared by 6 bases and J by 5 bases, with 14 bases between.

This clonotype came up a few times. V usage is TRBV20-1 and J usage is TRBJ2-1; D is perhaps TRBD2 (6 bases). Germline V gene data show CDR1 as DFQATT and CDR2 as SNEGSKA (reference sequence). CDR3 size: 13 residues. Trimming removed 5 bases at V and 7 bases at J, with 15 bases between. The CDR3 sequence: CSAPWRGGNEQFF. The DNA for the CDR3 is TGCAGTGCTCCCTGGCGGGGTGGGAATGAGCAGTTCTTC.

The chain is built from TRBV5-4 and TRBJ2-6; possible D gene TRBD1, 6 bases. Germline CDR1 is SGHNT and CDR2 is YYREEE (reference sequence). V was shortened by 0 bases and J by 0 bases, with 28 bases between the two germline ends. The CDR3 is 23 residues long. CDR3 sequence (DNA): TGTGCCAGCAGCTTGGTCGCCCGGGACACCCGAGAAGCCAGAAACTCTGGGGCCAACGTCCTGACTTTC. Residues: CASSLVARDTREARNSGANVLTF.

Only a few counts were recorded for this clonotype. V and J are TRBV28 and TRBJ2-1, with 12 bases identical to TRBD2. Germline lookup yields CDR1 MDHEN and CDR2 SYDVKM. This CDR3 is 15 amino acids long. V lost 5 bases and J lost 9; bases outside the gene matches: 8. CDR3 protein: CASSETSGRDGEQFF. CDR3 in DNA: TGTGCCAGCAGTGAGACTAGCGGGAGAGACGGTGAGCAGTTCTTC.

This clonotype was observed many times. J is TRBJ1-2 and V is TRBV7-8; no clear D. This CDR3 contains 16 residues. Germline CDR1 reads SGHVS; CDR2 reads FQNEAQ. Trimming stripped 0 bases from V and 0 bases from J, with 11 bases between. The CDR3 DNA sequence: TGTGCCAGCAGCTTAGCCAGGCTACCCTCTAACTATGGCTACACCTTC. It translates to CASSLARLPSNYGYTF.

This clonotype was detected a few times. The chain combines TRBV20-1 with TRBJ1-5; maybe TRBD1 (6 bases). Per the germline V gene, CDR1 is DFQATT and CDR2 is SNEGSKA (reference sequence). CDR3 size: 14 residues. V was shortened by 0 bases and J by 5 bases, with 11 bases between the two germline ends. The CDR3 spells CSARDPGGHQPQHF. CDR3 bases: TGCAGTGCTAGAGATCCCGGGGGCCATCAGCCCCAGCATTTT.

This chain joins TRBV6-1 and TRBJ2-1; 12 bases are a match to TRBD2. The CDR3 is made up of 15 amino acids. The germline V gene has CDR1 MNHNS and CDR2 SASEGT. The J segment lost 15 bases and the V segment lost 6 bases, leaving 15 bases of the junction unmatched. The CDR3 loop is CASRETSGSFQAMFF. CDR3 in DNA: TGTGCCAGCAGGGAGACTAGCGGGAGCTTTCAAGCTATGTTCTTC.

J is TRBJ1-5 and V is TRBV7-9; TRBD1 is a possible D gene (5 bases). The CDR3 contains 15 residues. CDR1 and CDR2 from the germline V gene are SEHNR and FQNEAQ (reference sequence). V was trimmed by 5 bases and J by 3 bases, leaving 14 bases between them. As DNA, the CDR3 is TGTGCCAGCAGCCAAAGCGGGGGGGTCAATCAGCCCCAGCATTTT. It specifies CASSQSGGVNQPQHF.

This clonotype was seen a handful of times. The V gene is TRBV7-2, the J gene TRBJ2-7; TRBD2 matches 8 bases. CDR3 length equals 14 residues. V lost 0 bases, J lost 5 bases, and 3 bases stayed unmatched. CDR1 is SGHTA and CDR2 is FQGNSA in the germline V gene. As DNA, the CDR3 is TGTGCCAGCAGCTTAGCGGGACTAGGGGACGAGCAGTACTTC. It translates to CASSLAGLGDEQYF.

The table lists this clonotype with many counts. V and J are TRBV12-3 or TRBV12-4 and TRBJ2-2; no firm D call. CDR3 size: 13 residues. Trimming took off 3 bases at V and 6 bases at J, with 8 bases between the two ends. DNA for the CDR3: TGTGCCAGCAGTTTTATAACCCCCGGGGAGCTGTTTTTT. Encoded protein: CASSFITPGELFF.

This clonotype was recorded a few times. The DNA of the CDR3 is TGTGCCAGTAGTAGGTTTGGGAATGAAAAACTGTTTTTT. As protein: CASSRFGNEKLFF. This chain connects TRBV19 to TRBJ1-4; no firm D call. The CDR3 runs 13 residues. With 4 bases removed from V and 5 bases from J, the gap between germline ends came to 8 bases. CDR1 and CDR2 (germline): LNHDA, SQIVND (reference sequence).

This clonotype was observed a handful of times. This sequence joins TRBV4-3 and TRBJ2-2; weak D call: TRBD1 (5 bases). Trimming removed 3 bases from V and 6 bases from J, with 17 bases in between. The CDR3 is made up of 16 amino acids. CDR1 is LGHNA, CDR2 YSLEER, per germline. This chain's CDR3 is CASSQKLQGYAGELFF. The CDR3 nucleotides are TGCGCCAGCAGCCAGAAACTCCAGGGATACGCCGGGGAGCTGTTTTTT.

The genes are TRBV5-1 and TRBJ2-3; 8 bases line up with TRBD1. CDR1 is SGHRS and CDR2 is YFSETQ in the germline V gene. The CDR3 spans 15 residues. With V trimmed by 6 bases and J by 3 bases, 9 bases remained unmatched. In DNA form, the CDR3 reads TGCGCCAGCATCTTAGGACAGGGTGTGACAGATACGCAGTATTTT. It codes for CASILGQGVTDTQYF.

The chain couples TRBV27 to TRBJ1-1; maybe TRBD1 (5 bases). Germline lookup yields CDR1 MNHEY and CDR2 SMNVEV (reference sequence). Trimming took off 2 bases at V and 14 bases at J, with 18 bases between the two ends. The CDR3 loop spans 13 amino acids. CDR3 DNA sequence: TGTGCCAGCAGTTTAAGCCAGGGCCCAGGCGTGTTCTTT. Protein: CASSLSQGPGVFF.